One and the same sample provided the 12 T cell receptor beta chains below, sequenced in a study of cytomegalovirus exposure and HLA in healthy donors. In the PCR, 60 Vbeta and 13 Jbeta primers were used. TCRdb keeps only in-frame clones here, not all; method: immunoSEQ multiplex PCR. This sample has 130,000 to 150,000 clones, with 65% to 90% found just once. Sequences were obtained from PBMCs. These receptors came from a woman in her thirties in good health and CMV-seronegative.

V and J are TRBV6-5 and TRBJ2-3, with 9 positions matching TRBD1. Germline lookup yields CDR1 MNHEY and CDR2 SVGAGI. The ends lost 6 bases at V and 9 bases at J; junction bases unmatched: 4. The CDR3 has 12 residues. This chain's CDR3 is CASSRGTGTQYF. The CDR3 nucleotides are TGTGCCAGCAGCCGAGGGACAGGGACGCAGTATTTT.

This chain uses TRBV6-1 with TRBJ2-7, with D possibly being TRBD2 (7 bases). Germline CDR1 MNHNS, CDR2 SASEGT. Trimming left V 3 bases short and J 6 bases short, with 21 bases between. The length of the CDR3 is 16 residues. The CDR3 DNA reads as TGTGCCAGCAGTGAGGGGGCTACGGGAGGTCCGGGCGAGCAGTACTTC. Translated: CASSEGATGGPGEQYF.

The chain has TRBV19 and TRBJ1-2; D is unclear. Deletions cut 2 bases from V and 8 bases from J, with 6 bases between. This CDR3 region has 11 residues. Germline-derived CDR1 and CDR2 are LNHDA and SQIVND (reference sequence). CDR3 in amino acids: CASSIYWGYTF. The CDR3 DNA follows: TGTGCCAGTAGTATATACTGGGGCTACACCTTC.

The CDR3 DNA follows: TGTGCCAGCAGACCGGGACAGGGTAGGGGGGTCACTGAAGCTTTCTTT. Translation: CASRPGQGRGVTEAFF. J is TRBJ1-1 and V is TRBV2; 9 bases are shared with TRBD1. The J segment lost 4 bases and the V segment lost 6 bases, leaving 12 bases of the junction unmatched. CDR1 SNHLY and CDR2 FYNNEI come from the germline V gene. The CDR3 is made up of 16 amino acids. Full variable domain (rest looked up from reference TRBV2 and TRBJ1-1): EPEVTQTPSHQVTQMGQEVILRCVPISNHLYFYWYRQILGQKVEFLVSFYNNEISEKSEIFDDQFSVERPDGSNFTLKIRSTKLEDSAMYFCASRPGQGRGVTEAFFGQGTRLTVV.

This chain connects TRBV19 to TRBJ2-7; perhaps TRBD2 as D (5 bases). This CDR3 is built from 11 residues. V dropped 7 bases and J dropped 6 bases, with 10 bases sitting between them. Germline assignment: CDR1 LNHDA and CDR2 SQIVND (reference sequence). CDR3 loop: CASTGKGEQYF. CDR3 coding DNA: TGTGCCAGTACGGGGAAGGGCGAGCAGTACTTC.

This clone appeared a single time. This chain links TRBV7-8 with TRBJ2-1, with 12 bases that match TRBD2. The CDR3 spans 17 residues. Germline V gives CDR1 SGHVS, CDR2 FQNEAQ. V shed 5 bases, J shed 4 bases, and the junction held 9 bases outside the gene matches. The CDR3: CASSPRASGRGYNEQFF. In DNA form, the CDR3 reads TGTGCCAGCAGCCCTAGGGCTAGCGGGAGGGGGTACAATGAGCAGTTCTTC.

The J gene is TRBJ2-1, the V gene TRBV2; possible D gene TRBD2, 5 bases. Trimming pared 1 base from V and 3 bases from J, leaving 13 bases between. The length of the CDR3 is 16 residues. Germline CDR1 and CDR2: SNHLY and FYNNEI. CDR3 nucleotide sequence: TGTGCCAGCAGTGAAGATCCCGGGGTCGGCTACAATGAGCAGTTCTTC. Protein sequence: CASSEDPGVGYNEQFF. Full variable domain (missing parts from reference TRBV2 and TRBJ2-1): EPEVTQTPSHQVTQMGQEVILRCVPISNHLYFYWYRQILGQKVEFLVSFYNNEISEKSEIFDDQFSVERPDGSNFTLKIRSTKLEDSAMYFCASSEDPGVGYNEQFFGPGTRLTVL.

This clone occurred once. This chain uses TRBV18 with TRBJ2-1; 7 bases align to TRBD2. The junction had 6 bases not matched to a gene; V was cut back by 3 bases and J by 4 bases. The CDR3 has 15 residues. CDR1 is KGHSH and CDR2 is LQKENI in the germline V gene. CDR3 in amino acids: CASSPQREAYNEQFF. The DNA for the CDR3 is TGTGCCAGCTCACCTCAGCGGGAAGCGTACAATGAGCAGTTCTTC.

This clone showed up just a few times. The gene calls are TRBV14 and TRBJ1-2; D is perhaps TRBD1 (5 bases). CDR3 length: 14 amino acids. V shed 4 bases and J shed 7 bases, with 16 bases lying between them. The germline CDR1 and CDR2 sequences are SGHDN and FVKESK. CDR3 nucleotides: TGTGCCAGCAGCCTCGGGGGGGGACTTGGTGGCTACACCTTC. Translation: CASSLGGGLGGYTF. The complete variable domain, with remaining parts taken from reference TRBV14 and TRBJ1-2, reads EAGVTQFPSHSVIEKGQTVTLRCDPISGHDNLYWYRRVMGKEIKFLLHFVKESKQDESGMPNNRFLAERTGGTYSTLKVQPAELEDSGVYFCASSLGGGLGGYTFGSGTRLTVV.

This rearrangement joins TRBV7-9 to TRBJ2-1, with 7 bases lining up with TRBD2. V gave up 1 base and J gave up 8 bases; unmatched junction bases: 5. The germline CDR1 and CDR2 sequences are SEHNR and FQNEAQ (reference sequence). The CDR3 is 14 residues long. This CDR3 reads CASSLVRTRYEQFF. The DNA for the CDR3 is TGTGCCAGCAGCTTAGTGCGGACTAGATATGAGCAGTTCTTC.

J is TRBJ2-1 and V is TRBV27; a possible D gene is TRBD2 (6 bases). CDR3 length: 13 amino acids. Germline V lookup: CDR1 MNHEY, CDR2 SMNVEV (reference sequence). Trimming took off 2 bases at V and 12 bases at J, with 14 bases between the two ends. Here the CDR3 reads CASSLGGEGWQFF. DNA of the CDR3: TGTGCCAGCAGTTTAGGAGGGGAAGGTTGGCAGTTCTTC.

The rearrangement links TRBV5-4 to TRBJ1-1; a weak D match, TRBD1 (6 bases). The ends were cut back, 4 bases at V and 1 base at J, with 14 bases in the middle. The CDR3 totals 15 residues. Germline values: CDR1 SGHNT, CDR2 YYREEE (reference sequence). DNA of the CDR3: TGTGCCAGCAGCCCATCAGGGGTCCAGAACACTGAAGCTTTCTTT. It specifies CASSPSGVQNTEAFF.